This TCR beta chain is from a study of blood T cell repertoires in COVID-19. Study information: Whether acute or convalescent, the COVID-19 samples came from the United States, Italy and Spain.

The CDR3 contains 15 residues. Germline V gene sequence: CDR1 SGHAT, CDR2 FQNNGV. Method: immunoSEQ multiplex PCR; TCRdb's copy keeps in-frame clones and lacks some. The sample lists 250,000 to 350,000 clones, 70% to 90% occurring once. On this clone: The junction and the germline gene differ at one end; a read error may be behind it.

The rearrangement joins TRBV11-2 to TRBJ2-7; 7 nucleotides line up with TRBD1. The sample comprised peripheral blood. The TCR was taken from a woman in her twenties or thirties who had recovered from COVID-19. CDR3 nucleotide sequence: TGTGCCAGCAGCTTACGACGGGTCGGTAAGACAGGGACGAACTTC. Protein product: CASSLRRVGKTGTNF.